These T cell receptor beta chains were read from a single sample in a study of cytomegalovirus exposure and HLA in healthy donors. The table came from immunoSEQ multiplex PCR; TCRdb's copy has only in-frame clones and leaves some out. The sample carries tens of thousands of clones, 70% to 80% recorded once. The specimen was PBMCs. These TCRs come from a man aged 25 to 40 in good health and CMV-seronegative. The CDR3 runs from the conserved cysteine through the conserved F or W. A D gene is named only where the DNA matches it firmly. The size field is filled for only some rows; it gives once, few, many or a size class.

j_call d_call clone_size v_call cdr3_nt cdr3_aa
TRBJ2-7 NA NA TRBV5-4 TGTGCCAGCAGCTCGACGGGGTACGAGCAGTACTTC CASSSTGYEQYF
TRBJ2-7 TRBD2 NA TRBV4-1 TGCGCCAGCAGCCAAGTAACTAGCGGGGTTTACGAGCAGTACTTC CASSQVTSGVYEQYF
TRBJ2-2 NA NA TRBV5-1 TGCGCCAGCAGCTTACAGGGTTACACCGGGGAGCTGTTTTTT CASSLQGYTGELFF
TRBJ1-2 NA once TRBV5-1 TGCGCCAGCAGCTTCGCGGGGACTGGTGGCTACACCTTC CASSFAGTGGYTF
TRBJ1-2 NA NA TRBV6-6 TGTGCCAGCAGTTATACCCCCAGGGGAAGTGGCTACACCTTC CASSYTPRGSGYTF
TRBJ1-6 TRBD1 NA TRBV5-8 TGTGCCAGCAGCCTCTGGACAGGGGTAGGAAATTCACCCCTCCACTTT CASSLWTGVGNSPLHF
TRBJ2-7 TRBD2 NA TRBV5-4 TGTGCCAGCAGCTTTAGAAAGGGTCGTACGGGACTATACGAGCAGTACTTC CASSFRKGRTGLYEQYF
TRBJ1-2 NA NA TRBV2 TGTGCCAGCAGTGAACCCATGACAGGTGTGGGTGGCTACACCTTC CASSEPMTGVGGYTF
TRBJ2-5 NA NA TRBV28 TGTGCCAGCAGTTTAAGTGGCGAGACCCAGTACTTC CASSLSGETQYF
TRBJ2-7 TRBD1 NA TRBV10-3 TGTGCCATCAGCCCCACCCTATTGAGGACAGGGGGGGTCTACGAGCAGTACTTC CAISPTLLRTGGVYEQYF
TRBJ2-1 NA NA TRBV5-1 TGCGCCAGCAGCTTGGCCTGGGCAGTTCAGCAGTTCTTC CASSLAWAVQQFF
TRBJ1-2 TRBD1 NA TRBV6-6 TGTGCCAGCAGTAATTTTCAGACAGGGGAGGGTGGCTACACCTTC CASSNFQTGEGGYTF
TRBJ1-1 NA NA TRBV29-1 TGCAGCGTTATTCGCGGGAGGGGAGGCACTGAAGCTTTCTTT CSVIRGRGGTEAFF
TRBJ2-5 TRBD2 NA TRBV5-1 TGCGCCAGCAGCTCCGGACTAGCGAGGGAGACCCAGTACTTC CASSSGLARETQYF
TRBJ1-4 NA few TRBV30 TGTGCCTGGAGTCTGGGGCAGGGTAATGAAAAACTGTTTTTT CAWSLGQGNEKLFF
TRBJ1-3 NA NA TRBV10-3 TGTGCCATCAGTGAGTCAGGGGACTCTGGAAACACCATATATTTT CAISESGDSGNTIYF
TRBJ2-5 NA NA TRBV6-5 TGTGCCAGCAGCCCGGCGCCGACAGAAGAGACCCAGTACTTC CASSPAPTEETQYF
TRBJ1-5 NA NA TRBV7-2 TGTGCCAGCAGCCCAGACCACACTACCATTGGGCCCCAGCATTTT CASSPDHTTIGPQHF
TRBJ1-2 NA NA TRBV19 TGTGCCAGTAGTAGCGTCAGGGGATATGGCTACACCTTC CASSSVRGYGYTF
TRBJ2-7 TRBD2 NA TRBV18 TGTGCCAGCTCTCCTACCATGACTAGCGGGGTGAGCTACGAGCAGTACTTC CASSPTMTSGVSYEQYF
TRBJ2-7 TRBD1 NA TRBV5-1 TGCGCCAGCCGACAGGGGACTTCCTACGAGCAGTACTTC CASRQGTSYEQYF
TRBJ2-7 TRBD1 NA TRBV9 TGTGCCAGCAGCCCCAACGGCAAGGGGGCCTTCGCCTACGAGCAGTACTTC CASSPNGKGAFAYEQYF
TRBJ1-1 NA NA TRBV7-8 TGTGCCAGCAGCTATCAGAACACTGAAGCTTTCTTT CASSYQNTEAFF
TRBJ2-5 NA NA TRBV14 TGTGCCAGCAGCGCAGGGGCTCGCCAAGAGACCCAGTACTTC CASSAGARQETQYF
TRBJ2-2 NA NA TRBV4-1 TGCGCCAGCAGGAACAGGGTAGGCACCGGGGAGCTGTTTTTT CASRNRVGTGELFF
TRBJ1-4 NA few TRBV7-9 TGTGCCAGCAGCGCCGGACAGTCGCTGGGGGAAAAACTGTTTTTT CASSAGQSLGEKLFF